The present TCR beta chain was sequenced within a study of blood T cell repertoires in COVID-19. Looking at the study overall: The United States, Italy and Spain provided the acute and convalescent COVID-19 samples. In each case, the material was cDNA or gDNA derived from T cells, B-cell-depleted T cells, or PBMCs.

In the authors' methods: Counts of nucleated cells, estimated from reference gene primer amplification, were obtained. TCRdb's copy holds only in-frame clones and misses some; the assay was immunoSEQ multiplex PCR. V, J and clone size are those of that table, while D and trimming were read from the DNA. This sample has about 90,000 clones; around 88% occur once, and the top ten carry approximately 0.5%. The specimen was peripheral blood. The clonotype comes from a man between 60 and 70 years old with acute or convalescent COVID-19.

The CDR3 is CASSLVGGPSYEQYF. The CDR3 DNA reads TGTGCCAGCAGCTTGGTCGGGGGGCCATCCTACGAGCAGTACTTC. The genes are TRBV5-4 and TRBJ2-7, with TRBD2 as a possible D gene (7 bases). V lost 0 bases and J 1 base, leaving 11 bases between the germline ends. Germline V gene data show CDR1 as SGHNT and CDR2 as YYREEE (reference sequence). CDR3 size: 15 residues.